One T cell receptor (beta chain) is described in this entry. The data are from a study of shared clonotypes between healthy human individuals. Across the study: Per-donor plates numbered three CD4 naive, three CD4 memory, two CD8 naive and one CD8 memory.

The CDR3 length is 14 residues. Trimming cost V 8 bases and J 4 bases, with 17 bases left between them. Germline V gives CDR1 MNHNS, CDR2 SASEGT. Each cell subset's genomic DNA was divided evenly among several immunoSEQ plates. Generated by immunoSEQ multiplex PCR, the TCRdb table keeps only in-frame clones and is missing some. There are 2,500,000 or so clones in the sample; around nine tenths occur only once, and 0.13% to 0.15% lies in the top ten. The V call is TRBV6-1, the J call TRBJ1-2; D ambiguous. Sequencing was carried out using naive CD4+ T cells sorted from blood. Subset defined: CD45RA+ positively selected. This clonotype was sampled from a man between 18 and 35 years old in good health. The CDR3 reads CASYTGPPSYGYTF. CDR3 nucleotides: TGTGCCAGCTATACGGGCCCCCCGAGCTATGGCTACACCTTC.